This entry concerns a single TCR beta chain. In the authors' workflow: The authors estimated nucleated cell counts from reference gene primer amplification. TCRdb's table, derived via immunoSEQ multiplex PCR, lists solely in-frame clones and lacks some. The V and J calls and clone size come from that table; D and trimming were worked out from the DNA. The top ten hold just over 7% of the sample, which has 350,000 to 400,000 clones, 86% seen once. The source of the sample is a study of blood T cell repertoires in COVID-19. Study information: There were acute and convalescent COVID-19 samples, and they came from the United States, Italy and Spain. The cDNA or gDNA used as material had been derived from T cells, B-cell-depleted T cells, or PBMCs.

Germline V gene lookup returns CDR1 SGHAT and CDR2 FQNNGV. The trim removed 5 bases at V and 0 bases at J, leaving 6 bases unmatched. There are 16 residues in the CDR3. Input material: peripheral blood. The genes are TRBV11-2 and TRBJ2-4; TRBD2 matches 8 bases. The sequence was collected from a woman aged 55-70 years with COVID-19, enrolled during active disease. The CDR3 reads CASSQRGGAAKNIQYF. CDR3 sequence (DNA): TGTGCCAGCAGCCAACGGGGGGGCGCAGCCAAAAACATTCAGTACTTC. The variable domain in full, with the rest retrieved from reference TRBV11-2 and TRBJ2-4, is EAGVAQSPRYKIIEKRQSVAFWCNPISGHATLYWYQQILGQGPKLLIQFQNNGVVDDSQLPKDRFSAERLKGVDSTLKIQPAKLEDSAVYLCASSQRGGAAKNIQYFGAGTRLSVL.